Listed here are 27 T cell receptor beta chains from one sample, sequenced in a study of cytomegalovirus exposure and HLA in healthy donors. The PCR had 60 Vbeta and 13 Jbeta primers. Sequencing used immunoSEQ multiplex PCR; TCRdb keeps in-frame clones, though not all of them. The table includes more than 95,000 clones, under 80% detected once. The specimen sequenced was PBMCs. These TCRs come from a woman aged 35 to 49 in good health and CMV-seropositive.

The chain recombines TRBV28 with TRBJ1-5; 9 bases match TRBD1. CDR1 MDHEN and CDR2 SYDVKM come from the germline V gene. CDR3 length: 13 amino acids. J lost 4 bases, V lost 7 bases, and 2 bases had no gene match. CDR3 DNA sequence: TGTGCCAGCAACGACAGGGGGAATCAGCCCCAGCATTTT. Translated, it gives CASNDRGNQPQHF.

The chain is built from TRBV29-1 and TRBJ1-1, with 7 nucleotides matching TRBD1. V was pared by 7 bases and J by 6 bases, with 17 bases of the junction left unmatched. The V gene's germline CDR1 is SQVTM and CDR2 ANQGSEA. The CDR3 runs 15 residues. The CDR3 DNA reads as TGCAGCGGGGTAGGGGGTATTAGGGGGCTTTCTGAAGCTTTCTTT. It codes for CSGVGGIRGLSEAFF.

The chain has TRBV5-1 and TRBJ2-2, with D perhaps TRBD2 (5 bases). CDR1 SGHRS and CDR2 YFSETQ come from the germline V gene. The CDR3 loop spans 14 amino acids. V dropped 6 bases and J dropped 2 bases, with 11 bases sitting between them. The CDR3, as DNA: TGCGCCAGCAAAAGGACGGGAAACACCGGGGAGCTGTTTTTT. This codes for CASKRTGNTGELFF.

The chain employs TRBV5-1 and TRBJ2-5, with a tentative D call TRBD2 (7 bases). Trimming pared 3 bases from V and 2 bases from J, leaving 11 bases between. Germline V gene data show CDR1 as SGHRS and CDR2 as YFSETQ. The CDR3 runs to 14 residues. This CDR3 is CASSWGGAQETQYF. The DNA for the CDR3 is TGCGCCAGCAGCTGGGGGGGCGCGCAAGAGACCCAGTACTTC.

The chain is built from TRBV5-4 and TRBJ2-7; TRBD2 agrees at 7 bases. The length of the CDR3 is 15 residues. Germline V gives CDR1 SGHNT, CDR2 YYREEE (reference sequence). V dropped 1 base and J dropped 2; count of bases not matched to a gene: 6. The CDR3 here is CASSLSGVGPYEQYF. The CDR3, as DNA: TGTGCCAGCAGCTTGAGCGGGGTTGGACCCTACGAGCAGTACTTC.

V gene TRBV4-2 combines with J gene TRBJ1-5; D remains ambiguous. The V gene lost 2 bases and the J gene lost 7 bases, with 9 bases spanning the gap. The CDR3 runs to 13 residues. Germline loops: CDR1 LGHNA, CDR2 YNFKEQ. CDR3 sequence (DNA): TGTGCCAGCAGCCAATCACGGGAGCAGCCCCAGCATTTT. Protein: CASSQSREQPQHF.

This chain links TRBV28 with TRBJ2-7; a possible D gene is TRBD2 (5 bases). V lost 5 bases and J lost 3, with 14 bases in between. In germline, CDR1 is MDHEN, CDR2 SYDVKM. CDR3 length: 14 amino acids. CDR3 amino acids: CASSPDYTNYEQYF. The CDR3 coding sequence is TGTGCCAGCAGTCCCGACTACACCAACTACGAGCAGTACTTC.

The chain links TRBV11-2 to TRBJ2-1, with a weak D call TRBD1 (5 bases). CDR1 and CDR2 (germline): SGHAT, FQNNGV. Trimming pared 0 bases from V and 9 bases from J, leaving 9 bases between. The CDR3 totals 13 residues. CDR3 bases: TGTGCCAGCAGCTTAGAAGGGGCTAGTGAGCAGTTCTTC. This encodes CASSLEGASEQFF.

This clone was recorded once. This CDR3 is CASSPRDTDRYF. CDR3 bases: TGTGCCAGCAGCCCCCGGGACACGGATCGGTACTTC. The rearrangement joins TRBV11-3 to TRBJ2-7; the D gene is possibly TRBD1 (6 bases). The length of the CDR3 is 12 residues. The germline gives CDR1 SGHNT, CDR2 YENEEA. V was cut by 5 bases and J by 12 bases, with 17 bases left in between.

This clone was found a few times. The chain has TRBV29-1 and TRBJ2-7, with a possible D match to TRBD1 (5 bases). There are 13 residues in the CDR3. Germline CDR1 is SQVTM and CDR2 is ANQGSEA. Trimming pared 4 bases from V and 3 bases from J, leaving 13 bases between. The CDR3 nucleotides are TGCAGCGTTGGGGCAGGGCTCAACTACGAGCAGTACTTC. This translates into CSVGAGLNYEQYF.

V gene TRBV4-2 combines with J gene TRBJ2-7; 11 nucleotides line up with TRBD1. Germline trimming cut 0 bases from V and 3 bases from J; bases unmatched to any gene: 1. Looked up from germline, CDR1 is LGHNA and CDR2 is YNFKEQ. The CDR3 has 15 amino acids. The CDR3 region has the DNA TGTGCCAGCAGCCAAGAAGGGACAGGGGGCTACGAGCAGTACTTC. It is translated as CASSQEGTGGYEQYF.

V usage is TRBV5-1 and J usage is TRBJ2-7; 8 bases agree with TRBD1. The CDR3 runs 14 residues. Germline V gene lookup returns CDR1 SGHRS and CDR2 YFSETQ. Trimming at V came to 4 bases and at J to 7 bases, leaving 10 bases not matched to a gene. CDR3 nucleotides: TGCGCCAGCAGCCAAGGACAGGGTGAGGGTGAGCAGTACTTC. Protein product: CASSQGQGEGEQYF. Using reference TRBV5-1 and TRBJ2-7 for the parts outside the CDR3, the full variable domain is KAGVTQTPRYLIKTRGQQVTLSCSPISGHRSVSWYQQTPGQGLQFLFEYFSETQRNKGNFPGRFSGRQFSNSRSEMNVSTLELGDSALYLCASSQGQGEGEQYFGPGTRLTVT.

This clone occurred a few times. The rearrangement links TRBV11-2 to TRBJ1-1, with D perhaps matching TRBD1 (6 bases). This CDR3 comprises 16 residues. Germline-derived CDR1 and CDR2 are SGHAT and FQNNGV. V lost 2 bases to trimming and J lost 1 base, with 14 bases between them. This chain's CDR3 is CASSLIPGVGNTEAFF. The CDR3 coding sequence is TGTGCCAGCAGCTTAATTCCAGGGGTAGGGAACACTGAAGCTTTCTTT.

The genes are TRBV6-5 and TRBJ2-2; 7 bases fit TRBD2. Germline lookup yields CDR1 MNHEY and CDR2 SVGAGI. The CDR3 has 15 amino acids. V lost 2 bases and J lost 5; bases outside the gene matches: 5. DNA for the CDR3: TGTGCCAGCAGTTACGTGGGGGGGTGGACCGGGGAGCTGTTTTTT. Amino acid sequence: CASSYVGGWTGELFF.

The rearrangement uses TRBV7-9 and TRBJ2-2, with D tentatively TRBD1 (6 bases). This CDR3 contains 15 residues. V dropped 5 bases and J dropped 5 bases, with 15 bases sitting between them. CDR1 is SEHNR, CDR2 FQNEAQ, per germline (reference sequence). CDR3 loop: CASSPRDIWTGELFF. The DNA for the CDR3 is TGTGCCAGCAGCCCGAGGGACATATGGACCGGGGAGCTGTTTTTT.

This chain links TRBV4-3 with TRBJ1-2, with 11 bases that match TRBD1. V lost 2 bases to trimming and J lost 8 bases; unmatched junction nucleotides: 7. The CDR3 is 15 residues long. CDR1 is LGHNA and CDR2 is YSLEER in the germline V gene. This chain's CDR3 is CASSQTIGTGGGYTF. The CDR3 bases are TGCGCCAGCAGCCAAACAATTGGGACAGGGGGGGGCTACACCTTC.

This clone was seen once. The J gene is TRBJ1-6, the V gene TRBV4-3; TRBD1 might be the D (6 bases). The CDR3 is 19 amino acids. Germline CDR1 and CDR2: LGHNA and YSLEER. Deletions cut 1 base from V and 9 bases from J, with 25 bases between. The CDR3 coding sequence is TGCGCCAGCAGCCAAGCGCCACCGGACGGGGGGGCAAGGTCTTCACCCCTCCACTTT. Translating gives CASSQAPPDGGARSSPLHF.

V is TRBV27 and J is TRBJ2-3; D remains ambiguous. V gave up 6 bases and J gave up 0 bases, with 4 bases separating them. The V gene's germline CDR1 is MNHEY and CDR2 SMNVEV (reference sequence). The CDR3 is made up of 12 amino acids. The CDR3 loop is CASRSSTDTQYF. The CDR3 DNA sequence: TGTGCCAGCAGGTCAAGCACAGATACGCAGTATTTT.

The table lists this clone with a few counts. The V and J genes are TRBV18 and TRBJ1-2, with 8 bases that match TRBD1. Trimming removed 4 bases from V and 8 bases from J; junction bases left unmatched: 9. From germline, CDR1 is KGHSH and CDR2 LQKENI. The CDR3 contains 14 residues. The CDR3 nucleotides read TGTGCCAGCTCACGAGAACAGGGGGTCGGCGGCTACACCTTC. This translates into CASSREQGVGGYTF. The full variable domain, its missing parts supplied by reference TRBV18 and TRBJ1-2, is NAGVMQNPRHLVRRRGQEARLRCSPMKGHSHVYWYRQLPEEGLKFMVYLQKENIIDESGMPKERFSAEFPKEGPSILRIQQVVRGDSAAYFCASSREQGVGGYTFGSGTRLTVV.

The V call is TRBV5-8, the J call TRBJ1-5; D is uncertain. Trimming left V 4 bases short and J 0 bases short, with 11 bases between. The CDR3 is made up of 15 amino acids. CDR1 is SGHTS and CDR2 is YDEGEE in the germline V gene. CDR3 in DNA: TGTGCCAGCAGCCAGGAAGCCGATAGCAATCAGCCCCAGCATTTT. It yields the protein CASSQEADSNQPQHF.

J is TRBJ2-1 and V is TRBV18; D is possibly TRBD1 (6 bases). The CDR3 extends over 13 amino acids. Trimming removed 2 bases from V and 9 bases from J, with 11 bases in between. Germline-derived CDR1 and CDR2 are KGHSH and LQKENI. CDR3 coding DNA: TGTGCCAGCTCACCAGACAGGAATGGTGAGCAGTTCTTC. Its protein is CASSPDRNGEQFF.

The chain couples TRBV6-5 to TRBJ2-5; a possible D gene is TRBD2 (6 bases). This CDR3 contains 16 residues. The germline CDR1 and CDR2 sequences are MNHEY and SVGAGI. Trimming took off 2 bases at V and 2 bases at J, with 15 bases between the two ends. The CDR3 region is CASSYDKFGGQETQYF. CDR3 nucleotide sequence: TGTGCCAGCAGTTACGATAAGTTTGGGGGGCAAGAGACCCAGTACTTC.

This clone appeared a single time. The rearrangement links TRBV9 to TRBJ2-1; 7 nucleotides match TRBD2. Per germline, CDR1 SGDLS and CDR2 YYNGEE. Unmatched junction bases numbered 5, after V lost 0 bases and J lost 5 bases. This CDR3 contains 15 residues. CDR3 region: CASSVGAGSDNEQFF. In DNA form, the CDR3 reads TGTGCCAGCAGCGTAGGAGCGGGGAGTGACAATGAGCAGTTCTTC.

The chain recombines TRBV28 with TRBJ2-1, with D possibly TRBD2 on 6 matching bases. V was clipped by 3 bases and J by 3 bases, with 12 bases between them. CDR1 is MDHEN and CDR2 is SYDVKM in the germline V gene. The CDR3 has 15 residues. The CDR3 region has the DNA TGTGCCAGCAGTTTGGCGGGACTGAACTACAATGAGCAGTTCTTC. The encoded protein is CASSLAGLNYNEQFF.

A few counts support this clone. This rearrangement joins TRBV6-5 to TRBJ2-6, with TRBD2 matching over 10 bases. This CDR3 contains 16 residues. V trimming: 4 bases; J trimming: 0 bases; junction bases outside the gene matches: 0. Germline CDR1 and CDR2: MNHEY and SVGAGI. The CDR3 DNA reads TGTGCCAGCAGTTTAGCGGGGGGCTCTGGGGCCAACGTCCTGACTTTC. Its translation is CASSLAGGSGANVLTF.

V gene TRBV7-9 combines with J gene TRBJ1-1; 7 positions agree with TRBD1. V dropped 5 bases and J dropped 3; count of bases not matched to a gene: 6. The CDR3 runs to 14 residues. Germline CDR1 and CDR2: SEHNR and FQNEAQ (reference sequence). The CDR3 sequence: CASSTPGGHTEAFF. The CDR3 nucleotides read TGTGCCAGCAGCACCCCAGGGGGGCACACTGAAGCTTTCTTT.

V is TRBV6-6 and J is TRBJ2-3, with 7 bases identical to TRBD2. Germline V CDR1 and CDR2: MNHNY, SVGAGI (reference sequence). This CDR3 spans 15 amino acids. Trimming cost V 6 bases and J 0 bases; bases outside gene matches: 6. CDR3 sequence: CASSLGAGSTDTQYF. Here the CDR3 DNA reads TGTGCCAGCAGCCTCGGAGCGGGGAGCACAGATACGCAGTATTTT.